This TCR beta chain was sequenced during a study of shared clonotypes between healthy human individuals (dated by TCRdb to the early 2020s). Regarding the research as a whole: A few men and two women, aged 18 to 49 years, made up the cohort. For each donor, CD4 naive and CD4 memory were each given three plates, CD8 naive was given two plates, and CD8 memory was given one plate. Libraries were prepared and TCR repertoires were sequenced by different laboratories using diverse techniques, in order to increase sequencing depth and limit assay-specific biases. Each donor's leukapheresis produced roughly between roughly 0.85 and 10 billion PBMCs. Blood TCR repertoires of about 5 healthy adults were deeply sequenced to estimate repertoire size and the extent of clonotype sharing between individuals.

For this clone: There is no known antigen for this receptor. No much larger clone is present one base from it, and per-base qualities are unavailable.

The paper as a whole reports these results and caveats: Naive subsets generally had larger estimated clonotype richness than memory subsets did. Across several donors, around 5.4% of naive CD4, 3% to 4% of naive CD8, 2% to 2.5% of memory CD4, and 0.4% of memory CD8 clonotypes were shared. The small number of donors limited the genetic and exposure-history diversity represented. Pairwise subsampling indicated that sequencing depth was expected to affect the degree of clonotype sharing among donors. Rarefaction of sorted-subset datasets indicated incomplete sequencing despite the large sequencing depth. Higher generation probabilities were observed for clonotypes shared by all four sorted-subset donors than for non-shared clonotypes. Only blood was sampled, and tissue TCR repertoires likely differ from those in blood.

For the CD8 naive samples, CD45RO-negative cells were positively selected for CCR7, yielding a CD45RA+CCR7+ population from which TemRA cells were excluded. The donors were healthy, HIV-negative adults who had no recently reported acute infections or vaccinations. Every donor was a Caucasian adult living in Nashville, Tennessee, USA. Blood was obtained by leukapheresis, after which PBMCs were separated by Ficoll-Histopaque density gradient centrifugation and cryopreserved in liquid nitrogen vapor phase. Analytical flow cytometry was used to check the purity and quantity of each magnetically sorted T cell population. Genomic DNA was isolated from every sorted fraction and measured by UV absorbance on a Nanodrop 2000c. TCR CDR3 regions were amplified from genomic DNA by multiplex PCR using the deep immunoSEQ assay. Extracted genomic DNA from each cell subset was spread evenly across all wells of several immunoSEQ 96-well plates, with each plate serving as a replicate. Each replicate PCR for sorted subsets received about 0.2 ug genomic DNA, equal to about 30,000 T cell genomes. Purified libraries were quantified with a Qubit 3.0 fluorometer, sized on a Bioanalyzer 2100, and re-quantified with the KAPA Library Quantification kit. Every immunoSEQ 96-well plate was sequenced on a dedicated single-read 150-cycle Illumina NextSeq 550 flow cell. The paper's data handling went like this. The immunoSEQ output contained only junctional sequences without quality scores, so filtering could not match that applied to full-length reads. Sequences were annotated with PyIR, a Python wrapper for IgBLAST v1.9, using IMGT germline references to assign V/J genes and CDR3. Reads were filtered out if the reads had weak V/J assignments (E-value above 1e-6), no CDR3, stop codons, out-of-frame junctions, or ambiguous translated residues. A V3J clonotype was defined by an identical inferred V gene, J gene, and CDR3 amino acid sequence. To compute the percentage overlap between repertoires, the number of shared unique clonotypes was divided by the size of the smaller repertoire. Richness of each repertoire was evaluated using RTK rarefaction, the Chao1 estimator, and Recon v2.1 estimates of unobserved clonotypes. Generation probabilities for all TCRbeta clonotypes obtained by the gDNA method from four donors were computed using OLGA. This immuneACCESS table, as held by TCRdb, lists in-frame sequences with V and J called but not all clones. Of the missing ones, under half trace to an unresolved V gene in checked studies; the others have no known cause. V and J calls and clone size come straight from that table; D and trimming were deduced from the DNA. Within this sample are some 2 million clones, with roughly 94% of them counted one time only. Under 1.5% of the sample comes from the top ten.

The CDR3 has 15 amino acids, counting the end cysteine and phenylalanine. The read is trimmed to its CDR3 DNA, 45 bases read in frame from base 1. V lost 1 base and J lost 6 bases; the stretch between them is 14 bases long. CDR1 is given as MNHEY and CDR2 as SMNVEV, both from the germline V gene (reference sequence). The sequenced sample consisted of naive CD8+ T cells sorted from blood. Reading the label with the study, this specimen's cell subset or site is: CD45RA+CCR7+. This chain is built from TRBV27 and TRBJ2-3; TRBD1 is perhaps the D gene, given 6 matching bases. This clonotype was obtained from a man younger than 35 in good health. The DNA reads TGTGCCAGCAGTTTATGGACAGATGGCCGGGATACGCAGTATTTT. Translated, this is CASSLWTDGRDTQYF.